This section outlines one T cell receptor beta chain sequence together with its context. Data came from immunoSEQ multiplex PCR; TCRdb stores just in-frame clones and leaves some out. This table has about 99,000 clones, roughly 92% appearing once. This specimen belongs to a study of T cell changes during pregnancy in multiple sclerosis. The V and J ends lost 5 bases and 1 base, in that order; junction bases with no gene match: 1. The germline gives CDR1 LNHDA, CDR2 SQIVND (reference sequence). This CDR3 is 15 amino acids long. This clonotype was obtained from a female donor with multiple sclerosis, enrolled in a pregnancy study. The source was peripheral blood, collected after pregnancy. The rearrangement joins TRBV19 to TRBJ2-1, with 11 bases identical to TRBD1. The CDR3 nucleotides are TGTGCCAGTAGTCGGGACAGGGGGTCCTACAATGAGCAGTTCTTC. Protein sequence: CASSRDRGSYNEQFF.